Below are 24 T cell receptor beta chains sequenced from a single sample in a study of cytomegalovirus exposure and HLA in healthy donors. PCR employed 60 Vbeta and 13 Jbeta primers. Profiled with immunoSEQ multiplex PCR; TCRdb holds only in-frame clones, not every one. Here the sample spans 95,000 to 150,000 clones, around 80% being singletons. What was sequenced was PBMCs. The receptors stem from a female donor in good health and CMV-seronegative.

In this sample, this clone turned up a few times. The V gene is TRBV19, the J gene TRBJ2-2, with TRBD2 identical over 9 bases. Per germline, CDR1 LNHDA and CDR2 SQIVND (reference sequence). The V gene end was trimmed by 4 bases and the J gene end by 4 bases; junction bases not matched to a gene: 4. This CDR3 is 15 amino acids long. The CDR3 loop is CASSRGTSPTGELFF. Written as DNA, the CDR3 is TGTGCCAGTAGTAGGGGGACTAGCCCCACCGGGGAGCTGTTTTTT.

This clone has just a few counts. This chain uses TRBV11-2 with TRBJ2-7, with a tentative D call TRBD1 (5 bases). The CDR3 covers 15 residues. CDR1 and CDR2 from the germline V gene are SGHAT and FQNNGV. The V end was cut by 4 bases, the J end by 1 base, with 14 bases between. CDR3 bases: TGTGCCAGCAGCTCTAGTATAAGGACATCCTACGAGCAGTACTTC. Translated, it gives CASSSSIRTSYEQYF.

This chain connects TRBV28 to TRBJ1-2, with TRBD1 as a possible D gene (5 bases). Germline CDR1 reads MDHEN; CDR2 reads SYDVKM. V was pared by 5 bases and J by 0 bases, with 10 bases between. The CDR3 sequence is 14 residues long. As DNA, the CDR3 is TGTGCCAGCAGTGATGCAGGGCCTAACTATGGCTACACCTTC. Amino acids: CASSDAGPNYGYTF.

This chain uses TRBV18 with TRBJ1-4; 9 nucleotides line up with TRBD1. CDR1 KGHSH and CDR2 LQKENI come from the germline V gene. V shed 0 bases and J 8 bases; nucleotides not matched to a gene: 4. There are 15 residues in the CDR3. The CDR3 nucleotides are TGTGCCAGCTCACCACCGGACAGGGGAAAGGAAAAACTGTTTTTT. The encoded protein is CASSPPDRGKEKLFF.

This chain connects TRBV2 to TRBJ2-7, with a weak D call TRBD2 (6 bases). The V and J ends lost 2 bases and 2 bases respectively, with 13 bases between them. This CDR3 has 15 amino acids. CDR1 and CDR2 from the germline V gene are SNHLY and FYNNEI. The CDR3 DNA follows: TGTGCCAGCAGTGAATTAACGGGACTCCCCTACGAGCAGTACTTC. Translated, it gives CASSELTGLPYEQYF.

The chain joins TRBV11-2 to TRBJ2-3; 8 positions match TRBD2. The CDR3 extends over 16 amino acids. V shed 6 bases, J shed 2 bases, and the junction held 10 bases outside the gene matches. The germline CDR1 and CDR2 sequences are SGHAT and FQNNGV. The CDR3 protein is CASSLTGTRSTDTQYF. The CDR3 DNA reads TGTGCCAGCAGTCTTACCGGGACTAGATCCACAGATACGCAGTATTTT. The variable domain in full, completed from reference TRBV11-2 and TRBJ2-3, reads EAGVAQSPRYKIIEKRQSVAFWCNPISGHATLYWYQQILGQGPKLLIQFQNNGVVDDSQLPKDRFSAERLKGVDSTLKIQPAKLEDSAVYLCASSLTGTRSTDTQYFGPGTRLTVL.

To note about this clone: The same CDR3 is also encoded by other DNA sequences in this sample. This chain uses TRBV28 with TRBJ1-5, with 7 bases identical to TRBD1. The germline V gene encodes CDR1 MDHEN and CDR2 SYDVKM. J lost 7 bases, V lost 2 bases, and 14 bases had no gene match. The CDR3 totals 17 residues. CDR3 sequence (DNA): TGTGCCAGCAGTTTACCGTCGACAGGGCCCCGGTTACAGCCCCAGCATTTT. Its protein is CASSLPSTGPRLQPQHF.

The V and J genes are TRBV6-1 and TRBJ1-5; 11 bases are a match to TRBD1. Germline loops: CDR1 MNHNS, CDR2 SASEGT. The CDR3 covers 17 residues. V was pared by 3 bases and J by 1 base, with 5 bases of the junction left unmatched. The CDR3 DNA sequence: TGTGCCAGCAGTGATCTTGGGACAGGGGGGAGCAATCAGCCCCAGCATTTT. Its protein product is CASSDLGTGGSNQPQHF.

This clone is a singleton in its sample. V is TRBV11-2 and J is TRBJ2-3, with D possibly being TRBD2 (5 bases). The CDR3 sequence is 15 residues long. The V gene's germline CDR1 is SGHAT and CDR2 FQNNGV. V dropped 1 base and J dropped 2 bases, with 10 bases sitting between them. The CDR3 protein is CASSLGEIPTDTQYF. For the CDR3, the DNA is TGTGCCAGCAGCTTAGGGGAGATACCCACAGATACGCAGTATTTT.

This clone is a singleton in its sample. The chain is built from TRBV18 and TRBJ1-3; the D gene is possibly TRBD1 (6 bases). CDR1 and CDR2 (germline): KGHSH, LQKENI. V was pared by 6 bases and J by 0 bases, with 15 bases between. The CDR3 has 16 residues. In DNA form, the CDR3 reads TGTGCCAGCTCCCAACAGGGCCTTAGCTCTGGAAACACCATATATTTT. Its translation is CASSQQGLSSGNTIYF. Supplemented by reference TRBV18 and TRBJ1-3, the full variable domain reads NAGVMQNPRHLVRRRGQEARLRCSPMKGHSHVYWYRQLPEEGLKFMVYLQKENIIDESGMPKERFSAEFPKEGPSILRIQQVVRGDSAAYFCASSQQGLSSGNTIYFGEGSWLTVV.

The gene calls are TRBV10-3 and TRBJ1-5; 8 nucleotides line up with TRBD1. The germline V gene has CDR1 ENHRY and CDR2 SYGVKD. The CDR3 loop spans 15 amino acids. Unmatched junction bases numbered 4, after V lost 2 bases and J lost 4 bases. CDR3 amino acids: CAISERTGPNQPQHF. The CDR3 nucleotides read TGTGCCATCAGTGAGCGGACAGGGCCTAATCAGCCCCAGCATTTT.

The rearrangement links TRBV29-1 to TRBJ2-2; TRBD1 aligns across 10 bases. The CDR3 contains 14 residues. J lost 6 bases, V lost 7 bases, and 8 bases had no gene match. Per germline, CDR1 SQVTM and CDR2 ANQGSEA. DNA of the CDR3: TGCAGCGCCTCCGGGACAGGGGTATCCGGGGAGCTGTTTTTT. Translating gives CSASGTGVSGELFF.

This chain connects TRBV2 to TRBJ1-2; 8 positions agree with TRBD1. In germline, CDR1 is SNHLY, CDR2 FYNNEI. The V gene end was trimmed by 8 bases and the J gene end by 8 bases; junction bases not matched to a gene: 13. The CDR3 extends over 14 amino acids. The CDR3 loop reads CASSGPLQGDGYTF. CDR3 nucleotide sequence: TGTGCCAGCTCGGGGCCTCTACAGGGGGACGGCTACACCTTC.

This clone appeared a few times. The rearrangement joins TRBV28 to TRBJ2-7; 9 bases are shared with TRBD2. V lost 3 bases to trimming and J lost 5 bases; unmatched junction nucleotides: 5. The germline gives CDR1 MDHEN, CDR2 SYDVKM. CDR3 length equals 14 residues. CDR3 nucleotide sequence: TGTGCCAGCAGTTTCCGGGCGGGAGGGCACGAGCAGTACTTC. It yields the protein CASSFRAGGHEQYF. The full variable domain, its missing parts supplied by reference TRBV28 and TRBJ2-7, is DVKVTQSSRYLVKRTGEKVFLECVQDMDHENMFWYRQDPGLGLRLIYFSYDVKMKEKGDIPEGYSVSREKKERFSLILESASTNQTSMYLCASSFRAGGHEQYFGPGTRLTVT.

The V call is TRBV27, the J call TRBJ2-3, with 11 bases fitting TRBD2. The CDR3 is made up of 18 amino acids. Trimming cost V 3 bases and J 4 bases; bases outside gene matches: 12. The V gene's germline CDR1 is MNHEY and CDR2 SMNVEV (reference sequence). The CDR3 is CASSFWLAGGTGSDTQYF. CDR3 coding DNA: TGTGCCAGCAGTTTTTGGCTAGCGGGGGGCACGGGGTCAGATACGCAGTATTTT.

V is TRBV27 and J is TRBJ2-3, with 9 nucleotides matching TRBD2. The germline gives CDR1 MNHEY, CDR2 SMNVEV (reference sequence). This CDR3 region has 17 residues. V lost 4 bases to trimming and J lost 1 base; unmatched junction nucleotides: 9. In DNA form, the CDR3 reads TGTGCCAGCAGTTCCCGCCGCGGGGGGGCTGGCACAGATACGCAGTATTTT. This sequence encodes CASSSRRGGAGTDTQYF.

V gene TRBV5-1 combines with J gene TRBJ2-1; 10 bases align to TRBD2. Germline V CDR1 and CDR2: SGHRS, YFSETQ. The CDR3 totals 15 residues. After removal of 0 bases from V and 8 bases from J, the junction contained 5 bases not matched to a gene. The CDR3 protein is CASSLGSGRLYEQFF. CDR3 sequence (DNA): TGCGCCAGCAGCTTGGGTAGCGGGAGGCTGTATGAGCAGTTCTTC.

This chain uses TRBV12-2 with TRBJ2-5; the D call in the table, TRBD2, was not verified against the DNA. TRBV12-2 is annotated as a pseudogene. This CDR3 spans 15 amino acids. The CDR3 sequence: CASRSTGTSGRVAYF. The DNA for the CDR3 is TGTGCAAGTCGCTCGACCGGGACTAGCGGGAGGGTCGCGTACTTC.

The chain carries TRBV28 and TRBJ2-3; TRBD1 matches 10 bases. Germline CDR1 and CDR2: MDHEN and SYDVKM. V was clipped by 6 bases and J by 6 bases; unmatched bases: 0. The CDR3 loop spans 12 amino acids. The CDR3 sequence is CASRTGGDTQYF. CDR3 nucleotides: TGTGCCAGCAGGACAGGGGGCGATACGCAGTATTTT.

This sequence joins TRBV6-5 and TRBJ2-2; TRBD1 matches at 9 bases. The V and J ends lost 1 base and 4 bases, in that order; junction bases with no gene match: 1. This CDR3 is built from 15 residues. The germline CDR1 and CDR2 sequences are MNHEY and SVGAGI. The CDR3, as DNA: TGTGCCAGCAGTTACTGGGACAGGGTCACCGGGGAGCTGTTTTTT. Amino acid sequence: CASSYWDRVTGELFF.

The V call is TRBV5-4, the J call TRBJ1-3; 11 bases fit TRBD1. V was clipped by 4 bases and J by 5 bases; unmatched bases: 8. CDR3 length: 16 amino acids. Per the germline V gene, CDR1 is SGHNT and CDR2 is YYREEE (reference sequence). The CDR3 loop is CASSHWTGGLRNTIYF. In DNA, the CDR3 is TGTGCCAGCAGCCACTGGACAGGGGGCCTTCGAAACACCATATATTTT.

The chain links TRBV28 to TRBJ1-4, with 8 bases lining up with TRBD1. J was trimmed by 5 bases and V by 3 bases; bases with no gene match: 5. Germline CDR1 reads MDHEN; CDR2 reads SYDVKM. This CDR3 is 15 amino acids long. DNA for the CDR3: TGTGCCAGCAGTTTTGCAGGGGGCGGGAATGAAAAACTGTTTTTT. This codes for CASSFAGGGNEKLFF.

The chain couples TRBV15 to TRBJ1-6; 9 bases align to TRBD1. V shed 3 bases, J shed 5 bases, and the junction held 2 bases outside the gene matches. The CDR3 is made up of 15 amino acids. Germline V CDR1 and CDR2: LNHNV, YYDKDF (reference sequence). This chain's CDR3 is CATSRGQGNNSPLHF. The CDR3 DNA reads TGTGCCACCAGCAGGGGACAGGGAAATAATTCACCCCTCCACTTT.

This chain links TRBV5-1 with TRBJ2-2, with 7 bases fitting TRBD1. The V gene's germline CDR1 is SGHRS and CDR2 YFSETQ. The J segment lost 6 bases and the V segment lost 2 bases, leaving 10 bases of the junction unmatched. CDR3 length: 16 amino acids. CDR3 coding DNA: TGCGCCAGCAGCTTCCGACAGGGTTCGTATTCCGGGGAGCTGTTTTTT. Its protein product is CASSFRQGSYSGELFF.